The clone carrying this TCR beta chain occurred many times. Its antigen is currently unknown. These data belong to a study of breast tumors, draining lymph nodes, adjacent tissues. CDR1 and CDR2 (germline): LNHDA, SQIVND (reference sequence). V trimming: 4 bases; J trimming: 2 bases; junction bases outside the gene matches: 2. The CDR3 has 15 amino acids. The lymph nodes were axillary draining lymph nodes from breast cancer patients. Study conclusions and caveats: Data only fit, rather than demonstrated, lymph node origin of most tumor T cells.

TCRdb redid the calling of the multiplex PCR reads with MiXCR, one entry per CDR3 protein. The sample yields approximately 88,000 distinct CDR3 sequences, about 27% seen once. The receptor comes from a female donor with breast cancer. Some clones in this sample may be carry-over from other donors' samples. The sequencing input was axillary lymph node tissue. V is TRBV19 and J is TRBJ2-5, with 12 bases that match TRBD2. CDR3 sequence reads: CASSRLAGVQETQYF. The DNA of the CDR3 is TGTGCCAGTAGTAGACTAGCGGGAGTACAAGAGACCCAGTACTTC.